Presented here are 11 T cell receptor beta chains from one specimen sequenced in a study of molecular identifiers for immune sequencing clone quantification (dated by TCRdb to 2016 to 2019). Libraries were built with PCR. Sequenced using an Illumina HiSeq 4000. TCRdb reprocessing: public reads trimmed at Q25 with fastp, clones called with MiXCR, in-frame beta chains kept. Every entry covers one CDR3 protein and lists the most common genes and DNA from its rows. The sample contains about 640,000 distinct CDR3 sequences, just under 20% of them found a single time. The top ten hold 0.7% to 1% of the sample. Sequences were obtained from naive CD8+ T cells from blood, with Jurkat cell RNA spiked in. Read against the paper, the sample's cell subset or site label means: FACS-sorted CD8+CD4-CCR7+CD45RA+ naive T cells. These receptors were obtained from a human donor in good health. Some libraries in this study had Jurkat cell RNA spiked in.

This clonotype was observed at least ten times. The V call is TRBV4-3, the J call TRBJ2-7, with D possibly being TRBD2 (6 bases). Germline CDR1 LGHNA, CDR2 YSLEER. V lost 0 bases, J lost 5 bases, and 17 bases lay in between. The CDR3 sequence is 16 residues long. In DNA form, the CDR3 reads TGCGCCAGCAGCCAAGATCGCGGGGTCCTCGGCCACGAGCAGTACTTC. This sequence encodes CASSQDRGVLGHEQYF.

This clonotype showed up just a few times. The V call is TRBV27, the J call TRBJ1-6, with 7 bases lining up with TRBD1. After removal of 4 bases from V and 0 bases from J, the junction contained 15 bases not matched to a gene. Germline CDR1 MNHEY, CDR2 SMNVEV (reference sequence). The CDR3 is 20 residues long. The CDR3 sequence: CASSSTVRSGGDSYNSPLHF. DNA of the CDR3: TGTGCCAGCAGTTCGACCGTCCGCTCAGGGGGAGACTCCTATAATTCACCCCTCCACTTT.

This rearrangement joins TRBV19 to TRBJ2-7; no firm D call. CDR1 and CDR2 (germline): LNHDA, SQIVND (reference sequence). CDR3 length: 14 residues. With 3 bases removed from V and 1 base from J, the gap between germline ends came to 10 bases. The CDR3 DNA sequence: TGTGCCAGTAGTATCTCATCAACTTCCTACGAGCAGTACTTC. Translated, it gives CASSISSTSYEQYF.

About this clonotype: A much larger clonotype is one base distant, so this may be a read error. V usage is TRBV10-3 and J usage is TRBJ1-5; TRBD1 might be the D (5 bases). The DNA end lines up better with TRBJ2-3; the J call may be wrong. The CDR3 is 13 amino acids. CDR1 ENHRY and CDR2 SYGVKD come from the germline V gene. CDR3 sequence reads: CAISEQGTQPQYF. As DNA, the CDR3 is TGTGCCATCAGTGAGCAGGGCACTCAGCCCCAGTATTTT.

In its sample, this clonotype was seen many times. The genes are TRBV10-3 and TRBJ2-3; 7 bases agree with TRBD1. V lost 7 bases and J lost 2; bases outside the gene matches: 12. The length of the CDR3 is 16 residues. Germline loops: CDR1 ENHRY, CDR2 SYGVKD. CDR3 in amino acids: CAITDPDRFHTDTQYF. The CDR3 bases are TGTGCCATCACTGACCCGGACAGGTTTCACACAGATACGCAGTATTTT.

A note on this clonotype: The conserved phenylalanine or tryptophan is not found at the CDR3 terminus, so this likely reflects a read error. This chain uses TRBV27 with TRBJ2-1, with 7 bases aligning to TRBD1. The CDR3 sequence is 16 residues long. Looked up from germline, CDR1 is MNHEY and CDR2 is SMNVEV (reference sequence). J gave up 0 bases and V 0 bases, and 2 bases lay outside the gene matches. This chain's CDR3 is CASSLSAGGSYNEQFL. The CDR3 DNA is TGTGCCAGCAGTTTATCGGCAGGGGGCTCCTACAATGAGCAGTTCCTC.

This clonotype was seen repeatedly, ten times or more. The CDR3 here is CASSQEGLGYGYTF. CDR3 DNA sequence: TGTGCCAGCAGCCAAGAGGGCCTGGGCTATGGCTACACCTTC. The chain joins TRBV3-1 to TRBJ1-2; no clear D gene. V shed 0 bases and J shed 4 bases, with 9 bases lying between them. The V gene's germline CDR1 is LGHDT and CDR2 YNNKEL (reference sequence). The CDR3 is made up of 14 amino acids.

A word on this clonotype: A read error is possible here, since a much larger clone lies one base away. This sequence joins TRBV7-9 and TRBJ2-1; the match to TRBD1 covers 11 bases. CDR3 length: 13 residues. Germline assignment: CDR1 SEHNR and CDR2 FQNEAQ (reference sequence). This CDR3 reads CASSSYTDRGQAF. The CDR3 bases are TGTGCCAGCAGCTCATACACGGACAGGGGGCAGGCCTTC.

Only one count was recorded for this clonotype. This could be a read error, since a much larger clone is one nucleotide away. The chain combines TRBV20-1 with TRBJ2-5; either TRBD1 or TRBD2 may supply D (5 bases each). Germline V gene lookup returns CDR1 DFQATT and CDR2 SNEGSKA (reference sequence). The CDR3 covers 16 residues. CDR3 nucleotide sequence: TGCAGTGCTGGACTGGATGATGACAGTTTCCAAGAGATCCAGTACTTC. This gives the protein CSAGLDDDSFQEIQYF.

The chain carries TRBV19 and TRBJ2-3; 9 positions agree with TRBD1. V gave up 0 bases and J gave up 4 bases; unmatched junction bases: 11. There are 18 residues in the CDR3. CDR1 is LNHDA, CDR2 SQIVND, per germline (reference sequence). DNA of the CDR3: TGTGCCAGTAGTATAGATGTGGGCGGGACAGGGTTGTCAGATACGCAGTATTTT. It specifies CASSIDVGGTGLSDTQYF.

Concerning this clonotype: This may come from a read error, since a much larger clone is one base off. The chain has TRBV14 and TRBJ2-1; D may be TRBD1 or TRBD2 (5 bases each). Per the germline V gene, CDR1 is SGHDN and CDR2 is FVKESK. The CDR3 has 15 residues. The DNA of the CDR3 is TGTGCCAGTACCCCCTGGCTGGGGACCTACAATGAGCTGTTCTTC. Its protein product is CASTPWLGTYNELFF.